A single sample is the source of the 26 T cell receptor beta chains below, sequenced in a study of human T cells and chemical hapten exposure. Noted time point: patch test 1, 2 weeks after DPC sensitization. The treatment is: therapeutic diphenylcyclopropenone sensitization with weekly scalp DPC. TCRdb reanalysed the RACE reads using MiXCR and keeps one entry per CDR3 protein. Here the sample spans a few hundred thousand distinct CDR3 sequences, about 4.4% being singletons. The sample here was whole blood, taken in connection with sensitization to the hapten diphenylcyclopropenone (DPC). The receptors stem from a woman aged 45-59 years with alopecia areata. Some clones in this sample may be carry-over from other donors' samples.

V usage is TRBV11-2 and J usage is TRBJ1-6; D call uncertain. V lost 5 bases to trimming and J lost 10 bases, with 15 bases between them. The CDR3 length is 14 residues. Germline CDR1 and CDR2: SGHAT and FQNNGV. The CDR3 DNA reads as TGTGCCAGCAGCCTACTGATGTTGGGGTCACCCCTCCACTTT. Protein product: CASSLLMLGSPLHF.

To note about this clonotype: Given a much more abundant clone one base away, this may be a read error. The chain combines TRBV6-5 with TRBJ1-5, with no clear D. The V gene's germline CDR1 is MNHEY and CDR2 SVGAGI. The CDR3 has 13 residues. The CDR3 here is CASRPASNRPQHF. CDR3 DNA sequence: TGTGCCAGCAGGCCGGCTAGCAATCGGCCCCAGCATTTT.

The CDR3 sequence is CASSYTARGNSNQPQHF. The DNA of the CDR3 is TGTGCCAGCAGTTATACTGCCCGGGGAAATAGCAATCAGCCCCAGCATTTT. The J gene is TRBJ1-5, the V gene TRBV6-6; D not certain. The CDR3 length is 17 residues. V lost 3 bases to trimming and J lost 0 bases, with 15 bases between them. Germline CDR1 MNHNY, CDR2 SVGAGI (reference sequence).

This clonotype was seen a few times. V is TRBV19 and J is TRBJ2-3; D might be TRBD1 (5 bases). CDR1 and CDR2 from the germline V gene are LNHDA and SQIVND (reference sequence). The CDR3 is 15 amino acids. With 6 bases removed from V and 4 bases from J, the gap between germline ends came to 17 bases. CDR3 sequence: CASRPYGASPDTQYF. The CDR3 DNA follows: TGTGCCAGTAGGCCTTATGGGGCCAGCCCAGATACGCAGTATTTT.

The rearrangement uses TRBV3-1 and TRBJ1-2; 10 nucleotides match TRBD1. With V trimmed by 7 bases and J by 8 bases, 13 bases remained unmatched. Germline V CDR1 and CDR2: LGHDT, YNNKEL (reference sequence). The length of the CDR3 is 15 residues. The CDR3 DNA is TGTGCCAGCACCCCCGCGAGACAGGGGGCGTGGGGCTACACCTTC. Translated: CASTPARQGAWGYTF.

DNA for the CDR3: TGTGCCAGCAGTGACGGAAGGGGTCAGCCCCAGCATTTT. Encoded protein: CASSDGRGQPQHF. The chain recombines TRBV6-4 with TRBJ1-5, with a possible D match to TRBD1 (5 bases). This CDR3 has 13 residues. Germline CDR1 is MRHNA and CDR2 is SNTAGT. V was cut by 2 bases and J by 6 bases, with 8 bases left in between.

V gene TRBV29-1 combines with J gene TRBJ1-5; TRBD1 might be the D (5 bases). Germline lookup yields CDR1 SQVTM and CDR2 ANQGSEA. The CDR3 runs 13 residues. The V end was cut by 0 bases, the J end by 7 bases, with 10 bases between. CDR3 sequence reads: CSVEEGREQPQHF. Here the CDR3 DNA reads TGCAGCGTTGAAGAGGGCAGGGAGCAGCCCCAGCATTTT.

This rearrangement joins TRBV5-4 to TRBJ2-7; 8 positions match TRBD1. The CDR3 is 16 amino acids. With V trimmed by 0 bases and J by 4 bases, 9 bases remained unmatched. Germline V lookup: CDR1 SGHNT, CDR2 YYREEE (reference sequence). The CDR3 region has the DNA TGTGCCAGCAGCTTGGTTCGGGGGACAGGTCTTTACGAGCAGTACTTC. This codes for CASSLVRGTGLYEQYF.

At least ten counts were recorded for this clonotype. One junction end does not reproduce the germline sequence, and a read error may be involved. Written as DNA, the CDR3 is TGCGCCAGCAGCTTGGCCGGGACCGAGAACACTGAAGCTTTCTTT. Translation: CASSLAGTENTEAFF. V is TRBV5-6 and J is TRBJ1-1, with D perhaps matching TRBD1 (5 bases). The CDR3 loop spans 15 amino acids. CDR1 is SGHDT, CDR2 YYEEEE, per germline. The variable domain in full, with the rest retrieved from reference TRBV5-6 and TRBJ1-1, is DAGVTQSPTHLIKTRGQQVTLRCSPKSGHDTVSWYQQALGQGPQFIFQYYEEEERQRGNFPDRFSGHQFPNYSSELNVNALLLGDSALYLCASSLAGTENTEAFFGQGTRLTVV.

In its sample, this clonotype was seen a few times. This chain connects TRBV18 to TRBJ2-7; 7 nucleotides line up with TRBD1. The CDR3 is 14 amino acids. From germline, CDR1 is KGHSH and CDR2 LQKENI. V lost 2 bases to trimming and J lost 3 bases; unmatched junction nucleotides: 4. CDR3 nucleotides: TGTGCCAGCTCACCATCTTACAGGGGCTACGAGCAGTACTTC. This gives the protein CASSPSYRGYEQYF.

There are many counts of this clonotype. V gene TRBV5-6 combines with J gene TRBJ1-2, with D possibly being TRBD1 (5 bases). Trimming shortened V by 3 bases and J by 2 bases, and 11 bases separated the two germline ends. Germline V gene data show CDR1 as SGHDT and CDR2 as YYEEEE. The CDR3 spans 14 residues. CDR3 DNA: TGTGCCAGCAGCTGGGACGGATCCAACTATGGCTACACCTTC. Translation: CASSWDGSNYGYTF.

This clonotype has ten or more counts. This sequence joins TRBV13 and TRBJ1-2, with TRBD1 matching over 8 bases. The junction had 6 bases not matched to a gene; V was cut back by 5 bases and J by 10 bases. CDR3 size: 12 residues. Germline V gives CDR1 PRHDT, CDR2 FYEKMQ (reference sequence). This chain's CDR3 is CASSGGQGLYTF. The CDR3 DNA follows: TGTGCCAGCAGCGGAGGACAGGGACTCTACACCTTC.

J is TRBJ2-5 and V is TRBV30; 10 bases align to TRBD2. The CDR3 loop spans 14 amino acids. Germline V gene lookup returns CDR1 GTSNPN and CDR2 SVGIG (reference sequence). The V segment lost 7 bases and the J segment 4 bases; nucleotides outside the gene matches: 9. CDR3 DNA: TGTGCCTCAGACGCAGCGGGAGGGCCAGAGACCCAGTACTTC. It specifies CASDAAGGPETQYF.

The chain uses TRBV12-3 or TRBV12-4 and TRBJ1-2, with 7 bases that match TRBD1. V gave up 5 bases and J gave up 7 bases; unmatched junction bases: 7. The CDR3 runs to 13 residues. This CDR3 reads CASSKDRSRGYTF. CDR3 sequence (DNA): TGTGCCAGCAGTAAGGACAGGTCTCGTGGCTACACCTTC.

The chain carries TRBV6-1 and TRBJ2-1; 7 bases are shared with TRBD1. The CDR3 loop spans 12 amino acids. V shed 7 bases, J shed 5 bases, and the junction held 2 bases outside the gene matches. Germline loops: CDR1 MNHNS, CDR2 SASEGT. The CDR3 region is CASTTGHNEQFF. The CDR3 bases are TGTGCCAGCACGACAGGGCACAATGAGCAGTTCTTC.

This clonotype was recorded at least ten times. V is TRBV29-1 and J is TRBJ1-1, with 7 bases lining up with TRBD1. The CDR3 has 15 amino acids. The germline V gene encodes CDR1 SQVTM and CDR2 ANQGSEA. V dropped 8 bases and J dropped 2; count of bases not matched to a gene: 14. This CDR3 is CSSLRWGTENTEAFF. CDR3 DNA sequence: TGCAGCTCGCTGAGGTGGGGGACAGAAAACACTGAAGCTTTCTTT.

This clonotype was counted ten times or more. This sequence joins TRBV20-1 and TRBJ1-4, with unresolved D. The CDR3 spans 15 residues. Per germline, CDR1 DFQATT and CDR2 SNEGSKA (reference sequence). V lost 1 base to trimming and J lost 4 bases, with 13 bases between them. This CDR3 reads CSARVPGLRNEKLFF. The DNA of the CDR3 is TGCAGTGCTAGAGTCCCCGGGCTACGTAATGAAAAACTGTTTTTT.

This clonotype was seen ten or more times. This chain connects TRBV10-1 to TRBJ2-3; the match to TRBD1 covers 7 bases. The CDR3 extends over 14 amino acids. Unmatched junction bases numbered 1, after V lost 0 bases and J lost 4 bases. Per the germline V gene, CDR1 is WNHNN and CDR2 is SYGVQD (reference sequence). CDR3 sequence: CASSESTGPDTQYF. The DNA for the CDR3 is TGCGCCAGCAGTGAGTCGACAGGGCCAGATACGCAGTATTTT.

The sample holds many counts of this clonotype. The chain combines TRBV5-1 with TRBJ2-3; D unresolved. The V end lost 0 bases, the J end lost 0 bases, and 5 bases lay between the germline ends. CDR3 length equals 14 residues. Germline values: CDR1 SGHRS, CDR2 YFSETQ. This chain's CDR3 is CASSLEQSTDTQYF. In DNA form, the CDR3 reads TGCGCCAGCAGCTTGGAGCAGAGCACAGATACGCAGTATTTT.

This clonotype was recorded at least ten times. V and J are TRBV5-4 and TRBJ2-2, with TRBD2 as a possible D gene (5 bases). Trimming left V 5 bases short and J 0 bases short, with 14 bases between. The CDR3 is 16 residues long. In germline, CDR1 is SGHNT, CDR2 YYREEE (reference sequence). The CDR3 loop reads CASSLPEGPNTGELFF. As DNA, the CDR3 is TGTGCCAGCAGTTTACCTGAGGGTCCGAACACCGGGGAGCTGTTTTTT. Using reference TRBV5-4 and TRBJ2-2 for the parts outside the CDR3, the full variable domain is ETGVTQSPTHLIKTRGQQVTLRCSSQSGHNTVSWYQQALGQGPQFIFQYYREEENGRGNFPPRFSGLQFPNYSSELNVNALELDDSALYLCASSLPEGPNTGELFFGEGSRLTVL.

Ten or more counts support this clonotype. J is TRBJ1-4 and V is TRBV7-9; TRBD1 is a possible D gene (6 bases). V lost 1 base and J lost 0, with 18 bases in between. Per the germline V gene, CDR1 is SEHNR and CDR2 is FQNEAQ (reference sequence). CDR3 length: 19 amino acids. In DNA, the CDR3 is TGTGCCAGCAGCTTAGATGGTTTGGGGACACTCGCAACTAATGAAAAACTGTTTTTT. Its translation: CASSLDGLGTLATNEKLFF. The whole variable domain, remainder taken from reference TRBV7-9 and TRBJ1-4, is DTGVSQNPRHKITKRGQNVTFRCDPISEHNRLYWYRQTLGQGPEFLTYFQNEAQLEKSRLLSDRFSAERPKGSFSTLEIQRTEQGDSAMYLCASSLDGLGTLATNEKLFFGSGTQLSVL.

This clonotype showed up many times. The genes are TRBV9 and TRBJ2-3, with D perhaps matching TRBD2 (5 bases). Trimming took off 3 bases at V and 2 bases at J, with 13 bases between the two ends. The CDR3 extends over 15 amino acids. Looked up from germline, CDR1 is SGDLS and CDR2 is YYNGEE. DNA of the CDR3: TGTGCCAGCAGCGGGTCCGGGGAGTACACAGATACGCAGTATTTT. It codes for CASSGSGEYTDTQYF.

This clonotype was seen a few times. This chain connects TRBV6-2 or TRBV6-3 to TRBJ2-5, with TRBD1 identical over 7 bases. J was trimmed by 2 bases and V by 4 bases; bases with no gene match: 10. From germline, CDR1 is MNHEY and CDR2 SVGEGT. The CDR3 contains 16 residues. CDR3 residues: CASSSRQGPDQETQYF. The CDR3 DNA reads TGTGCCAGCAGTTCCAGACAGGGACCGGATCAAGAGACCCAGTACTTC.

The V call is TRBV12-3 or TRBV12-4, the J call TRBJ1-1, with 7 bases identical to TRBD1. Trimming removed 5 bases from V and 7 bases from J; junction bases left unmatched: 7. The CDR3 has 13 residues. The CDR3 DNA follows: TGTGCCAGCAGTACCCAGACAGGGCTTGAAGCTTTCTTT. This translates into CASSTQTGLEAFF.

The chain combines TRBV4-3 with TRBJ2-5; D gene ambiguous. Trimming shortened V by 0 bases and J by 3 bases, and 8 bases separated the two germline ends. The CDR3 runs 14 residues. The germline V gene has CDR1 LGHNA and CDR2 YSLEER. In DNA form, the CDR3 reads TGCGCCAGCAGCCAAGATATTGGAGAAGAGACCCAGTACTTC. It specifies CASSQDIGEETQYF.

This clonotype turned up a few times. The chain employs TRBV27 and TRBJ1-1; D is ambiguous. V lost 3 bases to trimming and J lost 1 base, with 12 bases between them. The CDR3 is 15 amino acids. Germline assignment: CDR1 MNHEY and CDR2 SMNVEV (reference sequence). Here the CDR3 DNA reads TGTGCCAGCAGTTTTGTAAGAGAATCGAACACTGAAGCTTTCTTT. Protein sequence: CASSFVRESNTEAFF.